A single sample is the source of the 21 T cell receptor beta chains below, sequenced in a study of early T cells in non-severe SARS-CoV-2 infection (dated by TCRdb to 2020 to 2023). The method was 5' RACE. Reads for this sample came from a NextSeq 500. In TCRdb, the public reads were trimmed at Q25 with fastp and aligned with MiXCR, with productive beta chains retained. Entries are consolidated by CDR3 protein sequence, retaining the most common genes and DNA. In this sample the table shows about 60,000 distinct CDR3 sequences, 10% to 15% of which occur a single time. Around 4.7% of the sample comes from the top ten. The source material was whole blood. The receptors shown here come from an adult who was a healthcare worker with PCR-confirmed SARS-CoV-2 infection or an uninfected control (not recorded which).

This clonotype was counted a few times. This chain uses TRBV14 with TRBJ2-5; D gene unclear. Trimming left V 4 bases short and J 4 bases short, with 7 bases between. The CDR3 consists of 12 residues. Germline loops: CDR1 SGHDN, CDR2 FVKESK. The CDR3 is CASSRERETQYF. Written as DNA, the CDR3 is TGTGCCAGCAGCCGAGAGAGAGAGACCCAGTACTTC.

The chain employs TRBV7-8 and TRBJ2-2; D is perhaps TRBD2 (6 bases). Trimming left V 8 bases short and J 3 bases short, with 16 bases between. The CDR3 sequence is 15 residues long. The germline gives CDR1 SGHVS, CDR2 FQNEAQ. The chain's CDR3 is CASAYRRGDTGELFF. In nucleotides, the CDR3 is TGTGCCAGCGCCTACCGGCGGGGCGACACCGGGGAGCTGTTTTTT.

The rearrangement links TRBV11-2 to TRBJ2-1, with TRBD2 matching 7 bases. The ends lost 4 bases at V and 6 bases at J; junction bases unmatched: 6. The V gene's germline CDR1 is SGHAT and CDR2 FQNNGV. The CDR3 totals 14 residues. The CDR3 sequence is CASSSLTSINEQFF. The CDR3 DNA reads TGTGCCAGCAGCTCGTTGACTAGCATCAATGAGCAGTTCTTC.

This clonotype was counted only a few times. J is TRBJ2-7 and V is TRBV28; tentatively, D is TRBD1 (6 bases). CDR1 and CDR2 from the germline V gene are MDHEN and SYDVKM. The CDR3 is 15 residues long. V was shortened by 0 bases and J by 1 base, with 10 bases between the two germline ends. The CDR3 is CASSLWDSESYEQYF. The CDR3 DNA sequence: TGTGCCAGCAGTTTATGGGACAGCGAATCCTACGAGCAGTACTTC.

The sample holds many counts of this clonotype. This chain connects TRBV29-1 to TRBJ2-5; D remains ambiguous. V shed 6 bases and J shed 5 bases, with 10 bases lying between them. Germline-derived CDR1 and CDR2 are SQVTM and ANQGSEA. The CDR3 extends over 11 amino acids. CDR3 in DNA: TGCAGCGTACGCGGTTCGGAGACCCAGTACTTC. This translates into CSVRGSETQYF. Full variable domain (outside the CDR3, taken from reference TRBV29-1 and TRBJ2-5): SAVISQKPSRDICQRGTSLTIQCQVDSQVTMMFWYRQQPGQSLTLIATANQGSEATYESGFVIDKFPISRPNLTFSTLTVSNMSPEDSSIYLCSVRGSETQYFGPGTRLLVL.

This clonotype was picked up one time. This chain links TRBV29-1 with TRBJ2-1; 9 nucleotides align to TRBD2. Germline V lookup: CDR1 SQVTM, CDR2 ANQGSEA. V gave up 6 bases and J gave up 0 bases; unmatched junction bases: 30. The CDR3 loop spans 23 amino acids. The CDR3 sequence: CSVGVEQIIRPTSGRNSYNEQFF. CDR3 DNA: TGCAGCGTGGGGGTGGAACAGATTATCCGGCCCACCAGCGGGAGGAACTCCTACAATGAGCAGTTCTTC.

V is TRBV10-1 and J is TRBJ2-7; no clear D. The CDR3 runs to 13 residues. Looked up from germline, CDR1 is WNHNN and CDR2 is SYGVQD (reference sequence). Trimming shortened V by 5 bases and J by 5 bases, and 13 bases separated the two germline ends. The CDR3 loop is CASSRVGLNEQYF. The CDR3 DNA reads TGCGCCAGCAGTAGAGTTGGGCTAAACGAGCAGTACTTC.

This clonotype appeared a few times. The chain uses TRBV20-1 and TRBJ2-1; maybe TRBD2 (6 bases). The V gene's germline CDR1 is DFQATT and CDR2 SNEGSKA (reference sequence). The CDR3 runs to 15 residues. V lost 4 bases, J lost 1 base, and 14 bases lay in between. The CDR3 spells CSANRDFISYNEQFF. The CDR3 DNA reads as TGCAGTGCTAACCGGGACTTCATTTCCTACAATGAGCAGTTCTTC.

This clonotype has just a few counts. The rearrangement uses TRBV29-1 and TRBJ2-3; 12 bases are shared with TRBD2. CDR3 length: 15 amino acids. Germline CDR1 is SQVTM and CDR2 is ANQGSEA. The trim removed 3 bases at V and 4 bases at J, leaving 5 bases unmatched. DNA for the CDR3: TGCAGCGTTGAGCGTTCTAGCGGGAGGGCAGATACGCAGTATTTT. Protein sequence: CSVERSSGRADTQYF.

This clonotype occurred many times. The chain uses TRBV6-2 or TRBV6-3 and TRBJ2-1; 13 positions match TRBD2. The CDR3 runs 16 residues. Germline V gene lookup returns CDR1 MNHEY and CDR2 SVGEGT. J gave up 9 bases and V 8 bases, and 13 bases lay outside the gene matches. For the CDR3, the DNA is TGTGCCAGCGAGACCCCTGGACTAGCGGGAGAATTTGAGCAGTTCTTC. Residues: CASETPGLAGEFEQFF.

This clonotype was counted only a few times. Here the CDR3 DNA reads TGTGCCAGCAGCTTATCCCCCCCCATTCAGGGTAATTCACCCCTCCACTTT. Protein product: CASSLSPPIQGNSPLHF. The chain joins TRBV7-2 to TRBJ1-6, with D tentatively TRBD1 (5 bases). From germline, CDR1 is SGHTA and CDR2 FQGNSA. Trimming removed 2 bases at V and 6 bases at J, with 17 bases between. This CDR3 spans 17 amino acids.

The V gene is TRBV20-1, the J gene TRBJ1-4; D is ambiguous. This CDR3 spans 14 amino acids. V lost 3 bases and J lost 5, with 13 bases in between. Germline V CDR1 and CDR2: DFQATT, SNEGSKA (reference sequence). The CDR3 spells CSASSRAENEKLFF. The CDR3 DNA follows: TGCAGTGCTAGCTCTAGGGCGGAGAATGAAAAACTGTTTTTT.

As DNA, the CDR3 is TGTGCCAGCAGTTCATTACAGGGGGTAAAGGGCTACACCTTC. It translates to CASSSLQGVKGYTF. V gene TRBV27 combines with J gene TRBJ1-2; 8 nucleotides line up with TRBD1. Germline V gives CDR1 MNHEY, CDR2 SMNVEV (reference sequence). The CDR3 is 14 amino acids. V was clipped by 4 bases and J by 8 bases; unmatched bases: 9.

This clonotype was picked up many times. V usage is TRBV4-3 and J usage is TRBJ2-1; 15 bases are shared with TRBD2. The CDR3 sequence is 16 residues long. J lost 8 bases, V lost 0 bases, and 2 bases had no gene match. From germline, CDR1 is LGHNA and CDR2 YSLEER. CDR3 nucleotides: TGCGCCAGCAGCCAAGATTGGACTAGCGGGGGGGATGAGCAGTTCTTC. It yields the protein CASSQDWTSGGDEQFF.

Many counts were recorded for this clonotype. The CDR3, as DNA: TGTGCCAGCAGACTAGCGGGAGCCTCCTACGAGCAGTACTTC. Protein: CASRLAGASYEQYF. The rearrangement uses TRBV6-2 or TRBV6-3 and TRBJ2-7, with 11 bases identical to TRBD2. After removal of 6 bases from V and 0 bases from J, the junction contained 1 base not matched to a gene. Germline V gene lookup returns CDR1 MNHEY and CDR2 SVGEGT. The CDR3 is made up of 14 amino acids.

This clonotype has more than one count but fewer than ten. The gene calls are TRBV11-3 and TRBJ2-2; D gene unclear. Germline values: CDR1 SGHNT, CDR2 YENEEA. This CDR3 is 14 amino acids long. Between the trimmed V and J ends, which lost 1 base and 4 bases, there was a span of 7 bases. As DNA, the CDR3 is TGTGCCAGCAGCTTAGGAGCGAGCACCGGGGAGCTGTTTTTT. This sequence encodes CASSLGASTGELFF.

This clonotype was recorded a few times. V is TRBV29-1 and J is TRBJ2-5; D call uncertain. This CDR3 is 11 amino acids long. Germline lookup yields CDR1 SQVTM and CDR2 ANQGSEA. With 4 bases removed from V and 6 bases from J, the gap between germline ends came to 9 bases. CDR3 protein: CSVGTWKTQYF. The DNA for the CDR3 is TGCAGCGTTGGGACGTGGAAGACCCAGTACTTC.

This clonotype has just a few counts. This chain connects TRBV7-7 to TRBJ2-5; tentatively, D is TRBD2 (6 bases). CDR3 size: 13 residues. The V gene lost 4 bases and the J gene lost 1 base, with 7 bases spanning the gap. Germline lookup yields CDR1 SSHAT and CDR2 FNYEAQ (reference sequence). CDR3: CASSSGGQETQYF. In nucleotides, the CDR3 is TGTGCCAGCAGCTCCGGGGGCCAAGAGACCCAGTACTTC.

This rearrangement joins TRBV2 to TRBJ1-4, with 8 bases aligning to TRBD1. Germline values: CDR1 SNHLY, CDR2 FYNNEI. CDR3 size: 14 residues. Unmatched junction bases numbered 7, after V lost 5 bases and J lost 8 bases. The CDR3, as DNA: TGTGCCAGCAGTCGAAGACAGGGGAAGGAAAAACTGTTTTTT. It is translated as CASSRRQGKEKLFF.

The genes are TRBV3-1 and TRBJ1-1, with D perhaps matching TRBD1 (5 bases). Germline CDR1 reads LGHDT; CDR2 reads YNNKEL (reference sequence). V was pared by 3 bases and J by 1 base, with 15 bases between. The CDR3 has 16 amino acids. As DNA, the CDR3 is TGTGCCAGCAGCCAGGTACCCGGGACCCGGAACACTGAAGCTTTCTTT. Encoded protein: CASSQVPGTRNTEAFF.

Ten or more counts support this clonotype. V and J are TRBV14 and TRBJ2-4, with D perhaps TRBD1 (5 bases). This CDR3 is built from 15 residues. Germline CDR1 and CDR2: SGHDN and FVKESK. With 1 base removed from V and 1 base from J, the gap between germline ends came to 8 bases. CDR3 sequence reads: CASSQVGAAKNIQYF. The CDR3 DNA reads TGTGCCAGCAGCCAAGTAGGGGCGGCCAAAAACATTCAGTACTTC. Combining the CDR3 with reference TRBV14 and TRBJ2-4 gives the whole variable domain EAGVTQFPSHSVIEKGQTVTLRCDPISGHDNLYWYRRVMGKEIKFLLHFVKESKQDESGMPNNRFLAERTGGTYSTLKVQPAELEDSGVYFCASSQVGAAKNIQYFGAGTRLSVL.